This T cell receptor beta chain stems from a study of CD8 T cells in Susac syndrome. RNA totalling about 0.5 to 1 ug underwent reverse transcription with random hexamers. The immunoSEQ assay covered 54 Vbeta and 13 Jbeta segments for CDR3. MiXCR was run by TCRdb on the immunoSEQ multiplex PCR reads, yielding one entry per CDR3 protein. The profile shows approximately 160,000 distinct CDR3 sequences, 92% of them singletons. With regard to this clonotype: Its antigen is undetermined.

Regarding the study as a whole: Individuals included in the TCR sequencing and HLA analysis were acknowledged by the study to be relatively few in number.

The CDR3 contains 15 residues. Trimming stripped 1 base from V and 1 base from J, with 10 bases between. CDR1 is SGHTS, CDR2 YDEGEE, per germline. The specimen was CD4+ T cells from PBMCs. The chain has TRBV5-8 and TRBJ2-3; D might be TRBD2 (5 bases). The origin of this receptor is a human donor in good health. The CDR3 DNA reads as TGTGCCAGCAGCTTGTGGCTAGCCGGCACAGATACGCAGTATTTT. Amino acid sequence: CASSLWLAGTDTQYF. Drawing the rest from reference TRBV5-8 and TRBJ2-3, the complete variable domain is EAGVTQSPTHLIKTRGQQATLRCSPISGHTSVYWYQQALGLGLQFLLWYDEGEERNRGNFPPRFSGRQFPNYSSELNVNALELEDSALYLCASSLWLAGTDTQYFGPGTRLTVL.